This TCR beta chain was retrieved from a study of vaccination effects on CD4 cells after COVID-19. Sequencing followed a ViraFEST assay step that expanded antigen-specific CD4+ T cells with viral peptide pools. When less than 13 days of culture had elapsed, CD4+ T cells were isolated. Having tested negative for nucleocapsid antibodies, the vaccine recipients showed no prior SARS-CoV-2 infection. Wells each received 2 million or so PBMC, cultured with around 9.6 IU/ml IL-2 and roughly 9.8 ug/ml peptides. This CDR3 contains 14 residues. The V end was cut by 0 bases, the J end by 5 bases, with 10 bases between. Germline lookup yields CDR1 SGHRS and CDR2 YFSETQ. Note on this clone: Its antigen is unknown.

Clones were read by immunoSEQ multiplex PCR, and TCRdb kept only the in-frame ones, dropping some. Here the sample spans 55,000 to 70,000 clones, roughly 79% being singletons. The source material was CD4+ T cells from PBMCs cultured with HCoV-229E spike peptides, sampled before COVID-19 vaccination. V is TRBV5-1 and J is TRBJ2-3; D possibly matches TRBD1 or TRBD2 (6 bases each). The sequence was collected from a human donor who received a COVID-19 vaccine. CDR3 sequence reads: CASSLGGAGDTQYF. The CDR3 DNA sequence: TGCGCCAGCAGCTTGGGGGGGGCGGGAGATACGCAGTATTTT.